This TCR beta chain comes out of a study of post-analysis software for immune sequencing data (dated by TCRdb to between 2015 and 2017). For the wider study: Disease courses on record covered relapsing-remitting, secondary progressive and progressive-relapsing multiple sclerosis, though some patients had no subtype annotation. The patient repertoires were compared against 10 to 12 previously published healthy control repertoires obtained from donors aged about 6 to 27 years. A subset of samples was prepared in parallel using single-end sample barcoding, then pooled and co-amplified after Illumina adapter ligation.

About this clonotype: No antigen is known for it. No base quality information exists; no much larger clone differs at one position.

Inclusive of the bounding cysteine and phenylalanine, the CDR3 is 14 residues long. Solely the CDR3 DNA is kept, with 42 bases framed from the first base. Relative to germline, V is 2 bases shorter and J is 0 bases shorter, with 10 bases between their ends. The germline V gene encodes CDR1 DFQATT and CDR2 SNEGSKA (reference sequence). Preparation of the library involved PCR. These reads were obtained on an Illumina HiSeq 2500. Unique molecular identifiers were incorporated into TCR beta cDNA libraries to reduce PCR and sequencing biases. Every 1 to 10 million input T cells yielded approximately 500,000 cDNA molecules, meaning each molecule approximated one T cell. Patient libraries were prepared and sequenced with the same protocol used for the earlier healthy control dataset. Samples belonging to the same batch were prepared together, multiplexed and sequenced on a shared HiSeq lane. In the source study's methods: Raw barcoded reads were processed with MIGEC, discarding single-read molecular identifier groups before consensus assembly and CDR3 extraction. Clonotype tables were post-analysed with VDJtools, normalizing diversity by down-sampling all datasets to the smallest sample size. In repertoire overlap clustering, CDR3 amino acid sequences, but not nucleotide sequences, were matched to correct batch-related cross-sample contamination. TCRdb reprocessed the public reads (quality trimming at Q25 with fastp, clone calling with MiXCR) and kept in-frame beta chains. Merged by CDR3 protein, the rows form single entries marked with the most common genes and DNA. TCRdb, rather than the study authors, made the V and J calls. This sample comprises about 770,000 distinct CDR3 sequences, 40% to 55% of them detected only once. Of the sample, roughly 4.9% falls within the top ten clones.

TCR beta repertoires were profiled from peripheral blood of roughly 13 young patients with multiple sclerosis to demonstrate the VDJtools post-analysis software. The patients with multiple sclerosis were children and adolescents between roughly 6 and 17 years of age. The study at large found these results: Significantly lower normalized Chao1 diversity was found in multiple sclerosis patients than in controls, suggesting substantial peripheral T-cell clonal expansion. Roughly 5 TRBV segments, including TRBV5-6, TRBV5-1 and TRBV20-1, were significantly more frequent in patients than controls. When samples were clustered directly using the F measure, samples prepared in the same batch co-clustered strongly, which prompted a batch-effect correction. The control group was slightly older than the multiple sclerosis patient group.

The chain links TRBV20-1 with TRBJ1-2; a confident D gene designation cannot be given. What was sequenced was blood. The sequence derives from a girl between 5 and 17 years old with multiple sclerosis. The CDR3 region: CSARYGLPNYGYTF. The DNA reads TGCAGTGCTAGATACGGGCTCCCTAACTATGGCTACACCTTC.